A selection of T cell receptor beta chains follows, all from one sample in a study of neoadjuvant anti-PD-1 for oral cavity cancer. Sequenced by immunoSEQ multiplex PCR; TCRdb stores in-frame clones only, minus some. The sample has tens of thousands of clones; around 88% are singletons. The source material was PBMCs, sampled before nivolumab (anti-PD-1) treatment. These TCRs come from a person aged 35-79 years with oral cavity squamous cell carcinoma. The CDR3 runs from the conserved cysteine through the conserved F or W. A D gene is named only where the DNA matches it firmly. Size tells how often a clone was seen (once, few, many) or the class of an expanded clone, and some rows leave it out.

>.|TRBV9|TRBJ2-7|TRBD1
CASSGYRGTEQYF
TGTGCCAGCAGCGGTTACAGGGGGACCGAGCAGTACTTC
>.|TRBV9|TRBJ2-1|TRBD2
CASSLAGAYNEQFF
TGTGCCAGCAGTTTAGCGGGAGCCTACAATGAGCAGTTCTTC
>.|TRBV28|TRBJ2-1|.
CASRGTTRNEQFF
TGTGCCAGCAGAGGGACCACTCGGAATGAGCAGTTCTTC
>.|TRBV7-9|TRBJ1-2|TRBD1
CASSPRTGRYGYTF
TGTGCCAGCAGCCCGAGGACAGGCCGCTATGGCTACACCTTC
>.|TRBV28|TRBJ2-7|TRBD2
CASTAGGQVYEQYF
TGTGCCAGCACCGCGGGGGGACAAGTGTACGAGCAGTACTTC
>.|TRBV11-2|TRBJ2-7|TRBD1
CASSGGQSPYEQYF
TGTGCCAGCAGTGGGGGACAGTCGCCCTACGAGCAGTACTTC
>.|TRBV9|TRBJ2-2|.
CASSIYTGELFF
TGTGCCAGCAGCATTTACACCGGGGAGCTGTTTTTT
>.|TRBV10-3|TRBJ1-1|.
CAIKTQTPNTEAFF
TGTGCCATCAAAACCCAGACTCCGAACACTGAAGCTTTCTTT
>.|TRBV30|TRBJ1-3|.
CAWSVRNTIYF
TGTGCCTGGAGTGTGAGAAACACCATATATTTT
>.|TRBV6-1|TRBJ2-2|.
CASKGAGGTGELFF
TGTGCCAGCAAGGGGGCTGGAGGGACCGGGGAGCTGTTTTTT
>.|TRBV5-1|TRBJ1-2|.
CASSLVLGYYGYTF
TGCGCCAGCAGCTTGGTTTTGGGTTATTATGGCTACACCTTC
>.|TRBV2|TRBJ2-7|.
CASSEGQQIYEQYF
TGTGCCAGCAGTGAAGGTCAGCAGATCTACGAGCAGTACTTC
>.|TRBV7-9|TRBJ2-2|.
CASSIKLNTGELFF
TGTGCCAGCAGCATAAAACTGAACACCGGGGAGCTGTTTTTT
>.|TRBV2|TRBJ1-1|.
CASSLNLNTEAFF
TGTGCCAGCAGCTTGAACCTGAACACTGAAGCTTTCTTT
>.|TRBV6-5|TRBJ2-6|.
CASSYDDSPGANVLTF
TGTGCCAGCAGTTACGACGACTCTCCTGGGGCCAACGTCCTGACTTTC
>.|TRBV7-8|TRBJ1-2|.
CASSLSARLNYGYTF
TGTGCCAGCAGCTTATCGGCCCGTTTGAATTATGGCTACACCTTC
>.|TRBV12-5|TRBJ2-7|.
CASGLGYEQYF
TGTGCTAGTGGTTTGGGGTACGAGCAGTACTTC
>once|TRBV6-1|TRBJ1-2|.
CASSEQGNFYGYTF
TGTGCCAGCAGTGAACAGGGGAACTTTTATGGCTACACCTTC
>.|TRBV10-3|TRBJ1-1|.
CAISKMAPGRLAFF
TGTGCCATCAGTAAAATGGCCCCCGGGCGGCTAGCTTTCTTT
>.|TRBV5-6|TRBJ1-4|.
CASSLKGPDEKLFF
TGTGCCAGCAGCTTGAAGGGCCCTGATGAAAAACTGTTTTTT
>.|TRBV6-5|TRBJ2-7|.
CASIDSYEQYF
TGTGCCAGCATTGACAGCTACGAGCAGTACTTC
>.|TRBV30|TRBJ2-3|.
CAWSSGLTDTQYF
TGTGCCTGGAGCAGCGGGCTAACAGATACGCAGTATTTT
>.|TRBV25-1|TRBJ2-7|.
CASSPGGIYEQYF
TGTGCCAGCAGTCCCGGGGGCATCTACGAGCAGTACTTC
>.|TRBV6-1|TRBJ2-7|.
CASSPIGSYEQYF
TGTGCCAGCAGCCCCATCGGTTCTTACGAGCAGTACTTC
>.|TRBV5-1|TRBJ1-2|.
CASSLDDPAYGYTF
TGCGCCAGCAGCTTGGACGATCCCGCTTATGGCTACACCTTC
>.|TRBV5-1|TRBJ2-6|.
CASSLVVGTGANVLTF
TGCGCCAGCAGCTTGGTGGTGGGAACTGGGGCCAACGTCCTGACTTTC
>few|TRBV5-4|TRBJ2-1|.
CASSFSRHPEQFF
TGTGCCAGCAGCTTCTCTAGGCACCCTGAGCAGTTCTTC
>.|TRBV27|TRBJ1-2|.
CASSLFRESYGYTF
TGTGCCAGCAGTTTATTTCGAGAGAGCTATGGCTACACCTTC
>few|TRBV2|TRBJ2-7|.
CASNSGRRYEQYF
TGTGCCAGCAACAGCGGACGGAGATACGAGCAGTACTTC
>.|TRBV7-3|TRBJ2-1|TRBD2
CASSFFRPGLAGFEQFF
TGTGCCAGCAGCTTTTTCCGGCCGGGACTAGCGGGATTCGAGCAGTTCTTC
>.|TRBV30|TRBJ2-1|.
CAWSGYKATGAYNERFF
TGTGCCTGGAGTGGTTACAAAGCGACAGGAGCATACAATGAGCGGTTCTTC
>.|TRBV5-4|TRBJ2-3|.
CASSPRPGAGVDTQYF
TGTGCCAGCAGCCCGAGGCCGGGGGCGGGGGTGGATACGCAGTATTTT
>.|TRBV5-1|TRBJ2-5|.
CASSRTGAGVGETQYF
TGCGCCAGCAGTCGCACTGGGGCAGGGGTGGGCGAGACCCAGTACTTC
>once|TRBV5-3|TRBJ2-7|.
CARRSDSPSLPYYEQYF
TGTGCCAGAAGGTCGGACAGCCCCAGTTTACCTTACTACGAGCAGTACTTC
>.|TRBV6-1|TRBJ2-1|TRBD2
CASSESPGGSTITNEQFF
TGTGCCAGCAGTGAAAGCCCGGGGGGATCCACTATCACCAATGAGCAGTTCTTC
>.|TRBV30|TRBJ1-5|.
CAWSVRMSQPQHF
TGTGCCTGGAGTGTACGGATGTCTCAGCCCCAGCATTTT
>.|TRBV6-5|TRBJ1-5|.
CASSYDGSGHGAQHF
TGTGCCAGCAGTTATGACGGGAGCGGGCACGGGGCCCAGCATTTT
>.|TRBV18|TRBJ1-1|.
CASSPGRLNTEAFF
TGTGCCAGCTCACCCGGACGGCTGAACACTGAAGCTTTCTTT
>.|TRBV2|TRBJ1-5|.
CASRAEAGNQPQHF
TGTGCCAGCAGGGCCGAAGCAGGCAATCAGCCCCAGCATTTT
>.|TRBV7-8|TRBJ2-5|TRBD2
CASSLTGTSIETQYF
TGTGCCAGCAGCTTAACCGGGACTAGCATTGAGACCCAGTACTTC